These 31 T cell receptor beta chains share one sample of origin, sequenced in a study of blood T cells in healthy people across ages. A second PCR, run for about 7 to 11 cycles, used a sample-barcoded 5' primer plus a J-beta primer mix. A single record per CDR3 protein comes from TCRdb applying MiXCR to the 5' RACE reads. The repertoire has some 550,000 distinct CDR3 sequences, 47% of them found once; the top ten carry roughly 25%. The source material was blood. These receptors were obtained from a man older than 75 in good health.

There are a few counts of this clonotype. The chain links TRBV7-2 to TRBJ1-2; D is uncertain. The CDR3 is made up of 13 amino acids. Germline-derived CDR1 and CDR2 are SGHTA and FQGNSA. V shed 1 base and J shed 5 bases, with 8 bases lying between them. CDR3 protein: CASSLEVAYGYTF. CDR3 nucleotides: TGTGCCAGCAGCTTAGAGGTGGCTTATGGCTACACCTTC.

This chain uses TRBV7-8 with TRBJ2-3; 9 positions match TRBD2. CDR3 length: 18 amino acids. Losses at the gene ends were 5 bases for V and 4 bases for J; bases not matched to a gene: 16. Germline V gene data show CDR1 as SGHVS and CDR2 as FQNEAQ. DNA of the CDR3: TGTGCCAGCAGCCTCTCTCCCGGTAGCGGGGGTGCCGCAGATACGCAGTATTTT. Amino acids: CASSLSPGSGGAADTQYF.

This clonotype was observed a few times. The V call is TRBV5-1, the J call TRBJ1-2, with 8 bases matching TRBD1. The trim removed 5 bases at V and 8 bases at J, leaving 11 bases unmatched. The germline V gene has CDR1 SGHRS and CDR2 YFSETQ. The CDR3 spans 14 residues. CDR3 coding DNA: TGCGCCAGCAGACCCGGACAGGGCTTGTGGGGCTACACCTTC. Translation: CASRPGQGLWGYTF. The complete variable domain, with remaining parts taken from reference TRBV5-1 and TRBJ1-2, reads KAGVTQTPRYLIKTRGQQVTLSCSPISGHRSVSWYQQTPGQGLQFLFEYFSETQRNKGNFPGRFSGRQFSNSRSEMNVSTLELGDSALYLCASRPGQGLWGYTFGSGTRLTVV.

This clonotype was seen more than once but under ten times. This chain links TRBV7-3 with TRBJ2-7; 7 nucleotides line up with TRBD1. J gave up 3 bases and V 4 bases, and 3 bases lay outside the gene matches. The CDR3 has 13 amino acids. Looked up from germline, CDR1 is SGHTA and CDR2 is FQGTGA. The CDR3 loop reads CASSSGQYYEQYF. DNA of the CDR3: TGTGCCAGCAGCTCGGGACAGTACTACGAGCAGTACTTC. The full variable domain, completed using reference TRBV7-3 and TRBJ2-7, is GAGVSQTPSNKVTEKGKYVELRCDPISGHTALYWYRQSLGQGPEFLIYFQGTGAADDSGLPNDRFFAVRPEGSVSTLKIQRTERGDSAVYLCASSSGQYYEQYFGPGTRLTVT.

The rearrangement joins TRBV20-1 to TRBJ2-3; D possibly corresponds to TRBD1 (6 bases). The V end lost 6 bases, the J end lost 6 bases, and 22 bases lay between the germline ends. The CDR3 covers 15 residues. Germline assignment: CDR1 DFQATT and CDR2 SNEGSKA (reference sequence). The CDR3 here is CSAVPGQVLGDTQYF. The CDR3 DNA is TGCAGTGCAGTTCCGGGACAAGTCCTCGGGGATACGCAGTATTTT.

This sequence joins TRBV7-2 and TRBJ2-7; 8 positions agree with TRBD1. The ends lost 2 bases at V and 0 bases at J; junction bases unmatched: 3. This CDR3 contains 15 residues. Germline-derived CDR1 and CDR2 are SGHTA and FQGNSA. The CDR3 reads CASSLNTGGSYEQYF. The CDR3 DNA is TGTGCCAGCAGCTTAAATACAGGGGGCTCCTACGAGCAGTACTTC.

This clonotype was observed a few times. V usage is TRBV7-2 and J usage is TRBJ1-4, with TRBD1 as a possible D gene (5 bases). CDR3 size: 15 residues. Germline V gene data show CDR1 as SGHTA and CDR2 as FQGNSA. V was clipped by 7 bases and J by 3 bases, with 15 bases between them. CDR3 sequence: CASTRGDVANEKLFF. For the CDR3, the DNA is TGTGCCAGCACTAGGGGCGATGTAGCTAATGAAAAACTGTTTTTT.

The sample holds many counts of this clonotype. The chain joins TRBV6-5 to TRBJ2-2; D is perhaps TRBD1 or TRBD2 (5 bases each). Deletions cut 5 bases from V and 0 bases from J, with 10 bases between. The germline V gene has CDR1 MNHEY and CDR2 SVGAGI. CDR3 length: 15 amino acids. The CDR3 DNA reads as TGTGCCAGCAGTCCCAGGGACCCGAACACCGGGGAGCTGTTTTTT. This gives the protein CASSPRDPNTGELFF.

Turning to this clonotype: A much more abundant neighbour one base away suggests this may be a read error. The V and J genes are TRBV6-6 and TRBJ2-3, with a tentative D call TRBD2 (5 bases). Germline loops: CDR1 MNHNY, CDR2 SVGAGI (reference sequence). There are 13 residues in the CDR3. The CDR3 spells CASKPEAIDMQYF. CDR3 nucleotides: TGTGCCAGCAAGCCGGAGGCTATAGATATGCAGTATTTT.

V is TRBV9 and J is TRBJ2-3; TRBD2 might be the D (6 bases). The CDR3 runs 15 residues. From germline, CDR1 is SGDLS and CDR2 YYNGEE. V was cut by 2 bases and J by 2 bases, with 12 bases left in between. CDR3 sequence (DNA): TGTGCCAGCAGCGTCCGACTAGGAAACACAGATACGCAGTATTTT. Its protein product is CASSVRLGNTDTQYF.

This clonotype was found a few times. V and J are TRBV20-1 and TRBJ2-5; no reliable D call. Trimming cost V 3 bases and J 7 bases, with 12 bases left between them. Germline CDR1 reads DFQATT; CDR2 reads SNEGSKA (reference sequence). This CDR3 is 12 amino acids long. CDR3 bases: TGCAGTGCTAGGACCTACCCGGGGACCCAGTACTTC. Its protein is CSARTYPGTQYF.

With regard to this clonotype: A much bigger clone sits one base away, suggesting this may be a read error. The rearrangement links TRBV7-9 to TRBJ1-6; maybe TRBD1 (5 bases). Germline V gene data show CDR1 as SEHNR and CDR2 as FQNEAQ (reference sequence). This CDR3 has 16 amino acids. V lost 2 bases, J lost 3 bases, and 11 bases lay in between. CDR3 region: CASSLTRGNYNSPLHF. CDR3 coding DNA: TGTGCCAGCAGCTTAACGCGGGGGAACTATAATTCACCCCTCCACTTT. Drawing the rest from reference TRBV7-9 and TRBJ1-6, the complete variable domain is DTGVSQNPRHKITKRGQNVTFRCDPISEHNRLYWYRQTLGQGPEFLTYFQNEAQLEKSRLLSDRFSAERPKGSFSTLEIQRTEQGDSAMYLCASSLTRGNYNSPLHFGNGTRLTVT.

This clonotype was seen more than once but under ten times. The gene calls are TRBV28 and TRBJ1-1; TRBD1 aligns across 7 bases. The CDR3 contains 14 residues. Unmatched junction bases numbered 6, after V lost 4 bases and J lost 4 bases. In germline, CDR1 is MDHEN, CDR2 SYDVKM. CDR3 loop: CASSSLAGGTEAFF. For the CDR3, the DNA is TGTGCCAGCAGTTCTCTGGCAGGGGGCACTGAAGCTTTCTTT. Based on the CDR3 plus reference TRBV28 and TRBJ1-1, the full variable domain is DVKVTQSSRYLVKRTGEKVFLECVQDMDHENMFWYRQDPGLGLRLIYFSYDVKMKEKGDIPEGYSVSREKKERFSLILESASTNQTSMYLCASSSLAGGTEAFFGQGTRLTVV.

This clonotype occurred a few times. The rearrangement uses TRBV7-2 and TRBJ2-1; D may be TRBD2 (6 bases). The CDR3 is 13 amino acids. V was cut by 1 base and J by 9 bases, with 10 bases left in between. Germline V lookup: CDR1 SGHTA, CDR2 FQGNSA. The CDR3: CASSLVGGREQFF. The CDR3 DNA sequence: TGTGCCAGCAGCTTAGTAGGAGGGCGTGAGCAGTTCTTC.

V is TRBV12-3 or TRBV12-4 and J is TRBJ2-1; maybe TRBD2 (6 bases). V was cut by 0 bases and J by 2 bases, with 8 bases left in between. This CDR3 has 15 residues. The CDR3 bases are TGTGCCAGCAGTTTAGCGCGGGGCCCCTACAATGAGCAGTTCTTC. Translation: CASSLARGPYNEQFF.

This clonotype was detected a few times. V gene TRBV2 combines with J gene TRBJ2-1; D is possibly TRBD2 (6 bases). Per germline, CDR1 SNHLY and CDR2 FYNNEI. V dropped 7 bases and J dropped 10 bases, with 20 bases sitting between them. The CDR3 is 14 amino acids. The CDR3 is CASKASESELEQFF. The CDR3 region has the DNA TGTGCCAGCAAGGCTAGCGAGTCTGAACTAGAGCAGTTCTTC.

About this clonotype itself: The junction departs from the called germline gene at one end, perhaps through a read error. V and J are TRBV27 and TRBJ2-3, with D hard to call. Germline assignment: CDR1 MNHEY and CDR2 SMNVEV (reference sequence). The CDR3 runs to 11 residues. The CDR3 DNA follows: TGTACCAGCAGCTACACAGATACGCAGTATTTT. Translating gives CTSSYTDTQYF.

The chain links TRBV5-1 to TRBJ2-3; 8 bases match TRBD2. CDR1 and CDR2 from the germline V gene are SGHRS and YFSETQ. With 0 bases clipped from V and 0 bases from J, the junction kept 3 bases outside the gene matches. The CDR3 is 16 amino acids. The CDR3, as DNA: TGCGCCAGCAGCTTGGGTCCTAGCGGGAGCACAGATACGCAGTATTTT. Translated: CASSLGPSGSTDTQYF. The complete variable domain, with remaining parts taken from reference TRBV5-1 and TRBJ2-3, reads KAGVTQTPRYLIKTRGQQVTLSCSPISGHRSVSWYQQTPGQGLQFLFEYFSETQRNKGNFPGRFSGRQFSNSRSEMNVSTLELGDSALYLCASSLGPSGSTDTQYFGPGTRLTVL.

This clonotype was picked up many times. The V gene is TRBV27, the J gene TRBJ2-1, with 11 bases fitting TRBD2. Germline V lookup: CDR1 MNHEY, CDR2 SMNVEV (reference sequence). The CDR3 is 15 residues long. The V segment lost 3 bases and the J segment 15 bases; nucleotides outside the gene matches: 13. CDR3 bases: TGTGCCAGCAGTTTCCTACTAGCGGGGGCTCCCGAATGGTTCTTC. Encoded protein: CASSFLLAGAPEWFF.

The J gene is TRBJ2-7, the V gene TRBV11-1; D is tentatively TRBD1 or TRBD2 (5 bases each). Trimming shortened V by 1 base and J by 7 bases, and 17 bases separated the two germline ends. In germline, CDR1 is SGHAT, CDR2 FQDESV (reference sequence). The CDR3 contains 15 residues. Written as DNA, the CDR3 is TGTGCCAGCAGCTTAGATGGGACCCTATGCAATGAGCAGTACTTC. It codes for CASSLDGTLCNEQYF.

The table lists this clonotype with a count of one. The chain has TRBV7-2 and TRBJ2-2; unclear D gene. The CDR3 is made up of 15 amino acids. Germline assignment: CDR1 SGHTA and CDR2 FQGNSA. Trimming left V 1 base short and J 2 bases short, with 8 bases between. The CDR3 nucleotides are TGTGCCAGCAGCTTAGGGTCAGTTAACACCGGGGAGCTGTTTTTT. The encoded protein is CASSLGSVNTGELFF.

V gene TRBV18 combines with J gene TRBJ2-1; 13 nucleotides align to TRBD2. The CDR3 is made up of 15 amino acids. Trimming removed 4 bases from V and 9 bases from J; junction bases left unmatched: 6. CDR1 is KGHSH, CDR2 LQKENI, per germline. The CDR3 region has the DNA TGTGCCAGCTCACTCCCGGGACTAGCGGGATTTGAGCAGTTCTTC. This sequence encodes CASSLPGLAGFEQFF.

The V gene is TRBV4-2, the J gene TRBJ1-2; D remains ambiguous. The CDR3 totals 13 residues. Germline V CDR1 and CDR2: LGHNA, YNFKEQ. The V gene lost 4 bases and the J gene lost 4 bases, with 10 bases spanning the gap. CDR3 sequence: CASSPWVLYGYTF. The CDR3 coding sequence is TGTGCCAGCAGCCCCTGGGTCCTCTATGGCTACACCTTC.

The chain links TRBV10-3 to TRBJ1-6; D call uncertain. The CDR3 loop spans 12 amino acids. In germline, CDR1 is ENHRY, CDR2 SYGVKD. Trimming removed 2 bases at V and 8 bases at J, with 4 bases between. The CDR3 protein is CAISEADSPLHF. The CDR3 bases are TGTGCCATCAGTGAGGCGGATTCACCCCTCCACTTT.

This clonotype was seen more than once but under ten times. The J gene is TRBJ2-5, the V gene TRBV20-1; 10 bases match TRBD1. The length of the CDR3 is 17 residues. V lost 3 bases and J lost 4; bases outside the gene matches: 14. Per germline, CDR1 DFQATT and CDR2 SNEGSKA (reference sequence). The CDR3 loop is CSASPGTGVSGSETQYF. The CDR3 region has the DNA TGCAGTGCTAGTCCCGGGACAGGGGTTTCTGGGTCAGAGACCCAGTACTTC.

Worth noting for this clonotype: The missing conserved phenylalanine or tryptophan at the end of this CDR3 makes a read error likely. The genes are TRBV18 and TRBJ2-5; TRBD1 matches 8 bases. CDR3 length: 14 residues. J lost 3 bases, V lost 3 bases, and 3 bases had no gene match. Germline CDR1 KGHSH, CDR2 LQKENI. The CDR3 DNA is TGTGCCAGCTCACCCGAGACAGGGGAAGAGACCCAGTACTTA. Protein product: CASSPETGEETQYL.

The genes are TRBV7-2 and TRBJ2-5; D is undetermined. CDR3 size: 13 residues. Trimming cost V 3 bases and J 2 bases, with 7 bases left between them. Germline values: CDR1 SGHTA, CDR2 FQGNSA. CDR3 region: CASSFGMQETQYF. The DNA of the CDR3 is TGTGCCAGCAGCTTCGGTATGCAAGAGACCCAGTACTTC.

V is TRBV20-1 and J is TRBJ2-7, with 7 bases lining up with TRBD1. This CDR3 comprises 12 residues. V dropped 5 bases and J dropped 3; count of bases not matched to a gene: 4. CDR1 is DFQATT and CDR2 is SNEGSKA in the germline V gene (reference sequence). The CDR3 reads CSAPGQRYEQYF. CDR3 coding DNA: TGCAGTGCTCCGGGACAGCGCTACGAGCAGTACTTC.

The chain joins TRBV24-1 to TRBJ2-1, with D hard to call. Trimming stripped 5 bases from V and 1 base from J, with 5 bases between. The CDR3 length is 13 residues. Germline-derived CDR1 and CDR2 are KGHDR and SFDVKD. CDR3 sequence (DNA): TGTGCCACCAGTGCCGCTTCCTACAATGAGCAGTTCTTC. Translated, it gives CATSAASYNEQFF.

The V and J genes are TRBV7-2 and TRBJ2-1; D ambiguous. The CDR3 totals 14 residues. The germline V and J ends were trimmed by 1 base and 2 bases, with 6 bases remaining between them. Germline CDR1 reads SGHTA; CDR2 reads FQGNSA. CDR3 nucleotide sequence: TGTGCCAGCAGCTTAGTTACAGCCTACAATGAGCAGTTCTTC. It specifies CASSLVTAYNEQFF.

V usage is TRBV2 and J usage is TRBJ2-2, with no clear D. The CDR3 covers 12 residues. V was shortened by 3 bases and J by 6 bases, with 5 bases between the two germline ends. CDR1 SNHLY and CDR2 FYNNEI come from the germline V gene. CDR3 in amino acids: CASSEVAGELFF. CDR3 coding DNA: TGTGCCAGCAGTGAGGTGGCCGGGGAGCTGTTTTTT.